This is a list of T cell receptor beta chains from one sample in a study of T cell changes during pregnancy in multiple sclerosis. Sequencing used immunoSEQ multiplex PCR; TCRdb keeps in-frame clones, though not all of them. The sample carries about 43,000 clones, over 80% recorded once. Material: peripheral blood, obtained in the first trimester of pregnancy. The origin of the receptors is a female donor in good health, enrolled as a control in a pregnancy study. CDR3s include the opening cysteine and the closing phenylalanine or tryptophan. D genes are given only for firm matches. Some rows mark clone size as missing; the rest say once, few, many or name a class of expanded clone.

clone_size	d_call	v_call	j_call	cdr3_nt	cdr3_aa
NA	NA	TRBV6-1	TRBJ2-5	TGTGCCAGCACCTTTAGGGGCGTAGAGACCCAGTACTTC	CASTFRGVETQYF
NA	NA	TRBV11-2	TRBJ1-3	TGTGCCAGCAGCTTAGGTCTGACGGGGTCTGGAAACACCATATATTTT	CASSLGLTGSGNTIYF
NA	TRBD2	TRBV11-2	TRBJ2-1	TGTGCCAGCAGCTTAGGGACTAGCGGGGTCGCCTACAATGAGCAGTTCTTC	CASSLGTSGVAYNEQFF
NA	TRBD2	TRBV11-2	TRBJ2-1	TGTGCCAGCAGCACTCCCGCGGGACTAGCGGGAGCGAGTGAGCAGTTCTTC	CASSTPAGLAGASEQFF
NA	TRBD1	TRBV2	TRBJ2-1	TGTGCCAGCAGTGAGAGGACAGGGGGCTATGAGCAGTTCTTC	CASSERTGGYEQFF
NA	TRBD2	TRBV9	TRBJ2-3	TGTGCCAGCAGCCCGCGGACTAGCGGGGGCACAGATACGCAGTATTTT	CASSPRTSGGTDTQYF
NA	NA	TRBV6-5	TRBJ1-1	TGTGCCAGCAGTTACTGGGACTCCACTGAAGCTTTCTTT	CASSYWDSTEAFF
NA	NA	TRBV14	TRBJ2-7	TGTGCCAGCAGCCAAACGAGGGGAGGCTACGAGCAGTACTTC	CASSQTRGGYEQYF
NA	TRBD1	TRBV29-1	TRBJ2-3	TGCAGCGTTGGTACCGGGACAGTCTCAGATACGCAGTATTTT	CSVGTGTVSDTQYF
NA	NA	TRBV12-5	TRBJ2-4	TGTGCTAGTGGTTTGGTACTAGGGACTAACATTCAGTACTTC	CASGLVLGTNIQYF
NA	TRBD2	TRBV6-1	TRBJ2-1	TGTGCCAGCCACAGACTAGCGGGATTTCACAATGAGCAGTTCTTC	CASHRLAGFHNEQFF
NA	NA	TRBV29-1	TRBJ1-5	TGCAGCGTTGGAGAACAGGGTGGAGGTCAGCCCCAGCATTTT	CSVGEQGGGQPQHF
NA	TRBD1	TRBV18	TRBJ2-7	TGTGCCAGCTCACCCGGGACAGTGATCGAGCAGTACTTC	CASSPGTVIEQYF
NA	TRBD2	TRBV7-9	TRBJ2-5	TGTGCCAGCAGCGGACTAGCGGGAGTAGTGATTCGGGAGACCCAGTACTTC	CASSGLAGVVIRETQYF
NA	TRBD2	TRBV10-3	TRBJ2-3	TGTGCCATCAGTGCCTGGACTAGCGGGACGAGCAGCACAGATACGCAGTATTTT	CAISAWTSGTSSTDTQYF
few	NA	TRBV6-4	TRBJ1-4	TGTGCCAGGAATGGGCCTACGAATGAAAAACTGTTTTTT	CARNGPTNEKLFF
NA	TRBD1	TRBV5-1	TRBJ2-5	TGCGCCAGCAGCTCTGGGGCAGGGGGCTTTGGAGAGACCCAGTACTTC	CASSSGAGGFGETQYF
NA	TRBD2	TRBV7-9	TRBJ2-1	TGTGCCAGCAGCCCATTGTCTAGCGGGGGATCGAATGAGCAGTTCTTC	CASSPLSSGGSNEQFF
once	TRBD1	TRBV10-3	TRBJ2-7	TGTGCCATCAGTGAGTCGGATCGTTCCTTCGGACAGGGCTACGAGCAGTACTTC	CAISESDRSFGQGYEQYF
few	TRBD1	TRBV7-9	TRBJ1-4	TGTGCCAGCAGCCCCCGGGACAGTTTTAATGAAAAACTGTTTTTT	CASSPRDSFNEKLFF
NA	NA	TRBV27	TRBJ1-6	TGTGCCAGCACCGTACAGGGCGCGTCGGGTTCACCCCTCCACTTT	CASTVQGASGSPLHF
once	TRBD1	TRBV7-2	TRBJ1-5	TGTGCCAGCAGCCGGGGACAGGGTGGAGGGCCCCAGCATTTT	CASSRGQGGGPQHF
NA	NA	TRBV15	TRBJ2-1	TGTGCCACCAGCAGACCTGACCGGGTTCCACAGTTCTTC	CATSRPDRVPQFF
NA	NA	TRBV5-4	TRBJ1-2	TGTGCCAGCAGCTTGACGGTTGGCTATGGCTACACCTTC	CASSLTVGYGYTF